Listed below are T cell receptor beta chains from one sample, sequenced in a study of identical twins. TCRdb re-analysed the 5' RACE reads in MiXCR, keeping a single row per CDR3 protein. The repertoire holds 1.5 million to 2 million distinct CDR3 sequences, with roughly 35% as singletons. Sequences were obtained from cord blood. Receptors originate from a newborn girl in good health. Each CDR3 is given with its conserved first and last residue. The D gene is left open where the match is weak. Some rows mark clone size as missing; the rest say once, few, many or name a class of expanded clone.

CDR3 length,V gene,D gene,clone size,J gene,CDR3 DNA,CDR3 protein
16,TRBV7-2,-,-,TRBJ1-6,TGTGCCAGCAGCTTAGCGGTCTATCAGGGAAGATCACCCCTCCACTTT,CASSLAVYQGRSPLHF
16,TRBV9,TRBD2,-,TRBJ2-3,TGTGCCAGCAGCGGAGGGACTAGCGAGTTCACAGATACGCAGTATTTT,CASSGGTSEFTDTQYF
16,TRBV6-6,TRBD2,once,TRBJ2-5,TGTGCCAGCAGAACATTCACTAGCGGCGACTACAATGAGCAGTACTTC,CASRTFTSGDYNEQYF
12,TRBV30,-,few,TRBJ1-1,TGTGCCTGGAGTGTCATGAACACTGAAGCTTTCTTT,CAWSVMNTEAFF
15,TRBV28,TRBD2,few,TRBJ2-7,TGTGCCAGCAGTTTTGGCGGGAGGGTCTACAATGAGCAGTACTTC,CASSFGGRVYNEQYF
15,TRBV20-1,-,-,TRBJ2-2,TGCAGTGCCCTCCCCACTAGGGAAAACACCGGGGAGCTGTTTTTT,CSALPTRENTGELFF
16,TRBV18,-,-,TRBJ2-1,TGTGCCAGCTCGCCCATGGGCGAGAGCTCCTACAATGAGCAGTTCTTC,CASSPMGESSYNEQFF
16,TRBV7-2,-,-,TRBJ2-2,TGTGCCAGCAGCTTGGGGGGAATACTGGACACCGGGGAGCTGTTTTTT,CASSLGGILDTGELFF
15,TRBV27,-,-,TRBJ2-7,TGTGCCAGCAGTTTATCGAAGCGCCTGAACTACGAGCAGTACTTC,CASSLSKRLNYEQYF
13,TRBV21-1,-,-,TRBJ2-1,TGTGCCAGCCTCCTGCGGTTTGGGGATGAGCAGTTCTTC,CASLLRFGDEQFF
15,TRBV19,-,few,TRBJ2-5,TGTGCCAGTAGTATCTTGGGGCGGACAGCTGAGACCCAGTACTTC,CASSILGRTAETQYF